These T cell receptor beta chains were read from a single sample in a study of response to subunit inactivated influenza vaccine. TCRdb independently ran MiXCR on the RT-PCR reads; one entry per CDR3 protein. The table shows around 570,000 distinct CDR3 sequences, with about 10% occurring only once. The sample was also linked to a second study, of T cells expressing NK-cell markers.

The sample in question was PBMCs from blood, obtained on the day of vaccination. The receptors originated from a man aged 50-60 years who received an inactivated influenza vaccine. The CDR3 runs from the conserved cysteine through the conserved F or W. D genes are given only for firm matches. Only some rows state a clone size, as once, few, many or a class for expanded clones.

J | size | D | V | DNA | CDR3
TRBJ2-1 | NA | NA | TRBV28 | TGTGCCAGCAGTCTTCCATATGGGCTAACCTACAATGAGCAGTTCTTC | CASSLPYGLTYNEQFF
TRBJ2-5 | few | TRBD2 | TRBV20-1 | TGCAGTGCTAGAGATCTCGGACTAGCGGGAGGGCCGGGAGAGACCCAGTACTTC | CSARDLGLAGGPGETQYF
TRBJ2-2 | many | NA | TRBV29-1 | TGCAGCGTCCTGGGCCACGCGGTGAACACCGGGGAGCTGTTTTTT | CSVLGHAVNTGELFF
TRBJ1-2 | NA | NA | TRBV20-1 | TGCAGTGCTAGAGATCGAACGGGGGACTATGGCTACACCTTC | CSARDRTGDYGYTF
TRBJ2-3 | NA | NA | TRBV28 | TGTGCCAGCAGTAGCCCCGGGGCAGCCAGCACAGATACGCAGTATTTT | CASSSPGAASTDTQYF
TRBJ2-6 | few | NA | TRBV7-2 | TGTGCCAGCAGCTTTCTTAGTAAATCTGGGGCCAACGTCCTGACTTTC | CASSFLSKSGANVLTF
TRBJ2-5 | many | NA | TRBV7-2 | TGTGCCAGCAGCGAAGCGAGGGGGTCACAAGAGACCCAGTACTTC | CASSEARGSQETQYF
TRBJ2-3 | few | NA | TRBV4-2 | TGTGCCAGCAGCCCAACTTTAAAAGTTGGGGCTGCGACAGATACGCAGTATTTT | CASSPTLKVGAATDTQYF
TRBJ2-5 | few | TRBD1 | TRBV6-1 | TGTGCCAGCAGTCCGACAGGGGCTGGAGAGACCCAGTACTTC | CASSPTGAGETQYF
TRBJ1-5 | NA | NA | TRBV19 | TGTGCCAGTGTGGCGGCCAGGGCCCTTCAGCCCCAGCATTTT | CASVAARALQPQHF
TRBJ1-1 | NA | NA | TRBV7-9 | TGTGCCAGCAGCTCTTTGGGGGGGAACACTGAAGCTTTCTTT | CASSSLGGNTEAFF
TRBJ2-1 | few | TRBD2 | TRBV7-6 | TGTGCCAGCAGCTTAGTGTCGTCTAGCGGGTTTACCTATGAGCAGTTCTTC | CASSLVSSSGFTYEQFF
TRBJ2-7 | few | NA | TRBV7-9 | TGTGCCACGGATTCGCAGGGGATGTACGAGCAGTACTTC | CATDSQGMYEQYF
TRBJ2-7 | NA | TRBD2 | TRBV2 | TGTGCCAGCAGTGTGCGAGCGGGAGCCATCTACGAGCAGTACTTC | CASSVRAGAIYEQYF
TRBJ2-5 | NA | TRBD2 | TRBV4-2 | TGTGCCAGCAGCCAAGACCCAGGGCGGGGGGAGACCCAGTACTTC | CASSQDPGRGETQYF
TRBJ2-5 | NA | NA | TRBV12-3/TRBV12-4 | TGTGCCAGCAGGAGGGACATCCTCAGGGCAGAGACCCAGTACTTC | CASRRDILRAETQYF
TRBJ2-7 | few | TRBD2 | TRBV20-1 | TGCAGTGCGACTAGCGGGAGTAAAGAGCAGTACTTC | CSATSGSKEQYF
TRBJ1-6 | NA | TRBD1 | TRBV5-1 | TGCGCCAGCAGTCCACGGACAGGGGAGAGTAATTCACCCCTCCACTTT | CASSPRTGESNSPLHF
TRBJ1-6 | NA | NA | TRBV4-3 | TGCGCCAGCAGCCAAGTCATTGGGGGTGGCCTCCACTTT | CASSQVIGGGLHF
TRBJ2-6 | NA | NA | TRBV3-1 | TGTGCCAGCAGCCAAGTCGCAGTCTCTGGGGCCAACGTCCTGACTTTC | CASSQVAVSGANVLTF
TRBJ2-3 | few | TRBD1 | TRBV2 | TGTGCCAGCAGTGGCCGGGACAGGGAAAATACAGATACGCAGTATTTT | CASSGRDRENTDTQYF
TRBJ2-2 | NA | NA | TRBV9 | TGTGCCAGCAGCGTAGGGCCAAGTACCGGGGAGCTGTTTTTT | CASSVGPSTGELFF
TRBJ2-7 | NA | TRBD1 | TRBV19 | TGTGCCAGTAGTAGAAGAAAGGGACAGGGGGCCGAGCAGTACTTC | CASSRRKGQGAEQYF
TRBJ2-3 | few | NA | TRBV7-9 | TGTGCCAGCAGCCCGGATGGGCCTACGCAGTATTTT | CASSPDGPTQYF
TRBJ1-2 | NA | NA | TRBV18 | TGTGCCAGCTCACCGAACGGTGATAACTATGGCTACACCTTC | CASSPNGDNYGYTF
TRBJ2-3 | NA | TRBD2 | TRBV3-1 | TGTGCCAGCAGCCTCGGAGTGACTAGCGGGGGCGCATATAGATTCACAGATACGCAGTATTTT | CASSLGVTSGGAYRFTDTQYF
TRBJ2-2 | NA | NA | TRBV7-7 | TGTGCCAGCAGCTTAGCGCCAGGACTGACCACCGGGGAGCTGTTTTTT | CASSLAPGLTTGELFF
TRBJ1-5 | NA | NA | TRBV19 | TGTGCCAGTAGTATTGACAGTTATAGCAATCAGCCCCAGCATTTT | CASSIDSYSNQPQHF
TRBJ2-3 | NA | NA | TRBV14 | TGTGCCAGCAGCCTGGTGCAGCCGAATACGCAGTATTTT | CASSLVQPNTQYF
TRBJ2-2 | NA | TRBD1 | TRBV12-3/TRBV12-4 | TGTGCCAGCAGGGGGGACAGGGTTCGGGGCACCGGGGAGCTGTTTTTT | CASRGDRVRGTGELFF
TRBJ2-1 | few | NA | TRBV7-9 | TGTGCCAGCAGCCCATCGGGGAGATCCCACAATGAGCAGTTCTTC | CASSPSGRSHNEQFF
TRBJ2-5 | few | NA | TRBV20-1 | TGCAGTGGGCATCGGTGGGAGACCCAGTACTTC | CSGHRWETQYF